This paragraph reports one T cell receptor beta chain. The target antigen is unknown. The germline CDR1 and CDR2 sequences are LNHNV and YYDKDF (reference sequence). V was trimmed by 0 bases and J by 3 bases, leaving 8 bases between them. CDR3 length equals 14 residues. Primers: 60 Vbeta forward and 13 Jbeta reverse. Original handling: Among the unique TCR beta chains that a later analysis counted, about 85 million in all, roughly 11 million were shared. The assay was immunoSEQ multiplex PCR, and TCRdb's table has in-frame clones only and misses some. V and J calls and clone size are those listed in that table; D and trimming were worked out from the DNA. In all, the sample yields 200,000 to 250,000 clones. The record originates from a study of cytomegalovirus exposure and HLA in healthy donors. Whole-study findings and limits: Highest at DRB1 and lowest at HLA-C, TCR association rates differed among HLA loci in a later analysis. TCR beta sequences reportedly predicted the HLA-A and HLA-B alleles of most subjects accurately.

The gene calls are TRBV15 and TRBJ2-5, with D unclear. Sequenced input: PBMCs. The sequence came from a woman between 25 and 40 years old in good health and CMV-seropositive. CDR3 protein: CATSRDLEEETQYF. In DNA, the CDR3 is TGTGCCACCAGCAGAGATCTAGAAGAAGAGACCCAGTACTTC.